This paragraph covers one TCR beta chain sequence. Its antigen is not known. The data originate from a study of T cell responses to AZD1222 COVID-19 vaccine. Study-wide findings and caveats: Donor demographics were predominantly white British with a female majority; clonal diversity may be underestimated. Spike-spanning, vaccine-associated CD4 TCRs were dominant at 160-218 and 743-854.

The germline V gene encodes CDR1 MDHEN and CDR2 SYDVKM. V was trimmed by 6 bases and J by 1 base, leaving 12 bases between them. The CDR3 has 14 residues. Clones were read by immunoSEQ multiplex PCR, and TCRdb kept only the in-frame ones, dropping some. The table records 150,000 to 200,000 clones, about 93% of them present only once. V and J are TRBV28 and TRBJ2-5; the D gene is possibly TRBD2 (6 bases). This material consisted of peripheral blood, taken on day 0 of AZD1222 vaccination. The sequence was collected from an adult in good health. The CDR3, as DNA: TGTGCCAGCAGGGCGGGACCATTCCAAGAGACCCAGTACTTC. Its translation is CASRAGPFQETQYF.